This T cell receptor beta chain was observed in a study of T cell responses to AZD1222 COVID-19 vaccine. CDR1 is MDHEN, CDR2 SYDVKM, per germline. With 2 bases clipped from V and 5 bases from J, the junction kept 7 bases outside the gene matches. This CDR3 has 15 residues. TCRdb keeps only in-frame clones here, not all; method: immunoSEQ multiplex PCR. The data hold 80,000 to 100,000 clones, with just over 85% observed a single time. Remarks on this clone: Antigen specificity is unknown.

General study findings and limits: Once two AZD1222 doses were given, Spike-specific TCR breadth and depth went up.

The rearrangement links TRBV28 to TRBJ2-7; 9 bases match TRBD2. The clonotype comes from an adult who received the AZD1222 COVID-19 vaccine. Specimen: peripheral blood, collected 28 days after the second AZD1222 dose. This CDR3 is CASSLAGGPGNEQYF. CDR3 sequence (DNA): TGTGCCAGCAGTTTAGCGGGGGGGCCGGGGAACGAGCAGTACTTC.